The clone carrying this T cell receptor beta chain was seen many times. What it recognizes is unknown. The J segment lost 0 bases and the V segment lost 10 bases, leaving 5 bases of the junction unmatched. CDR1 and CDR2 (germline): MNHNS, SASEGT. The CDR3 is 13 residues long. This specimen comes from a study of glioma-infiltrating T cells. Study-wide points: Non-neoplastic patients had below-expected tissue-blood divergence, while all gliomas exceeded expectation.

Amplification of TCR alpha and beta CDR3 regions from RNA used iRepertoire nested multiplex PCR. One-step reverse transcription and amplification started from about 100-400 ng of tissue mRNA or PBMC total RNA. In TCRdb, the multiplex PCR reads were re-called with MiXCR into one record per CDR3 protein. The sample contains roughly 100,000 distinct CDR3 sequences, around 28% of which appear only once. This sequence originates from a human donor with low-grade glioma or glioblastoma, undergoing nonglioma brain surgery, or in good health (not recorded which). The chain is built from TRBV6-1 and TRBJ2-5; TRBD2 matches 7 bases. The sequenced sample consisted of glioma tissue, nonneoplastic brain tissue, or PBMCs (not recorded which). CDR3 in DNA: TGTGCCACCAAAGCGGGGCACCAAGAGACCCAGTACTTC. It encodes CATKAGHQETQYF.